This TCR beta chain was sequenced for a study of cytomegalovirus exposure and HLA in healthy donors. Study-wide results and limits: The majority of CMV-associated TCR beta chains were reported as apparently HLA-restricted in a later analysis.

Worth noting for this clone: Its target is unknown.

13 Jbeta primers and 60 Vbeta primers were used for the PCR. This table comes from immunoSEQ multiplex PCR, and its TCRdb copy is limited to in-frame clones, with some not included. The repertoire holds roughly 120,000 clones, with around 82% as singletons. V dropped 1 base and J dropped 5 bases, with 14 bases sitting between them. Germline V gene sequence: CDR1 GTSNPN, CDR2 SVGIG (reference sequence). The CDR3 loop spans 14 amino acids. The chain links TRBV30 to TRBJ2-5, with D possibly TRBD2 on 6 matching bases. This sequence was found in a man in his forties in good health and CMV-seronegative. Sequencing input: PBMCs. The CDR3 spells CAWSARRGQETQYF. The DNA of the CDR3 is TGTGCCTGGAGTGCCCGGCGGGGCCAGGAGACCCAGTACTTC. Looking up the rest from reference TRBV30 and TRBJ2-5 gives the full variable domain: SQTIHQWPATLVQPVGSPLSLECTVEGTSNPNLYWYRQAAGRGLQLLFYSVGIGQISSEVPQNLSASRPQDRQFILSSKKLLLSDSGFYLCAWSARRGQETQYFGPGTRLLVL.